This entry lists 14 T cell receptor beta chains sequenced from one sample in a study of T cell responses to AZD1222 COVID-19 vaccine. Only in-frame clones appear in the TCRdb table, and some are missing; sequencing was by immunoSEQ multiplex PCR. Of around 200,000 clones in the sample, approximately 86% are singletons; the top ten hold around 8%. The input for sequencing was peripheral blood, taken on day 0 of AZD1222 vaccination. Receptors were obtained from an adult in good health.

The chain recombines TRBV19 with TRBJ2-7; D perhaps matches TRBD1 (7 bases). This CDR3 is 15 amino acids long. Per the germline V gene, CDR1 is LNHDA and CDR2 is SQIVND (reference sequence). V was trimmed by 7 bases and J by 0 bases, leaving 16 bases between them. The CDR3: CASTPRQGLSYEQYF. CDR3 DNA: TGTGCCAGTACCCCACGACAGGGACTCTCCTACGAGCAGTACTTC.

The rearrangement links TRBV6-5 to TRBJ1-4; D is possibly TRBD1 (5 bases). V was trimmed by 11 bases and J by 3 bases, leaving 13 bases between them. CDR3 length equals 13 residues. Germline loops: CDR1 MNHEY, CDR2 SVGAGI. The CDR3 nucleotides are TGTGCCGGGGCCGGGGGGGCTAATGAAAAACTGTTTTTT. Encoded protein: CAGAGGANEKLFF.

V gene TRBV5-5 combines with J gene TRBJ2-5; D is unresolved. The CDR3 has 12 amino acids. Trimming removed 4 bases at V and 5 bases at J, with 9 bases between. Germline CDR1 is SGHKS and CDR2 is YYEKEE (reference sequence). The CDR3 sequence: CASSRQSETQYF. CDR3 nucleotides: TGTGCCAGCAGCCGCCAGAGCGAGACCCAGTACTTC.

This clone was observed once. The rearrangement links TRBV6-5 to TRBJ1-6; 7 positions match TRBD1. The trim removed 8 bases at V and 5 bases at J, leaving 6 bases unmatched. The CDR3 consists of 14 residues. Germline V gene data show CDR1 as MNHEY and CDR2 as SVGAGI. The CDR3 is CASRLDRNNSPLHF. The CDR3 bases are TGTGCCAGCCGCCTGGACAGGAATAATTCACCCCTCCACTTT.

The chain uses TRBV7-9 and TRBJ1-6; 7 bases align to TRBD1. The V gene end was trimmed by 1 base and the J gene end by 7 bases; junction bases not matched to a gene: 4. Germline CDR1 and CDR2: SEHNR and FQNEAQ (reference sequence). The CDR3 is 15 amino acids. The CDR3: CASSLVPGGNSPLHF. In nucleotides, the CDR3 is TGTGCCAGCAGCTTAGTTCCAGGGGGGAATTCACCCCTCCACTTT.

This chain links TRBV11-2 with TRBJ1-2; perhaps TRBD1 as D (6 bases). This CDR3 has 13 amino acids. Germline lookup yields CDR1 SGHAT and CDR2 FQNNGV. V lost 6 bases to trimming and J lost 7 bases, with 15 bases between them. CDR3 loop: CASRSNREGGYTF. The DNA of the CDR3 is TGTGCCAGCAGATCCAACAGGGAGGGTGGCTACACCTTC. The variable domain in full, with the rest retrieved from reference TRBV11-2 and TRBJ1-2, is EAGVAQSPRYKIIEKRQSVAFWCNPISGHATLYWYQQILGQGPKLLIQFQNNGVVDDSQLPKDRFSAERLKGVDSTLKIQPAKLEDSAVYLCASRSNREGGYTFGSGTRLTVV.

J is TRBJ1-2 and V is TRBV28; no clear D gene. Per the germline V gene, CDR1 is MDHEN and CDR2 is SYDVKM. This CDR3 is 13 amino acids long. V lost 3 bases and J lost 3, with 8 bases in between. The CDR3 region is CASSFVGHYGYTF. The CDR3 DNA sequence: TGTGCCAGCAGTTTTGTAGGGCACTATGGCTACACCTTC.

The chain links TRBV15 to TRBJ2-1; D remains ambiguous. Germline values: CDR1 LNHNV, CDR2 YYDKDF (reference sequence). V lost 4 bases to trimming and J lost 2 bases, with 18 bases between them. The CDR3 loop spans 17 amino acids. CDR3 region: CATSTDLGDRAYNEQFF. CDR3 nucleotide sequence: TGTGCCACCAGCACTGACCTGGGTGACCGAGCCTACAATGAGCAGTTCTTC.

The chain joins TRBV19 to TRBJ1-1; the match to TRBD1 covers 11 bases. J gave up 4 bases and V 5 bases, and 6 bases lay outside the gene matches. The germline gives CDR1 LNHDA, CDR2 SQIVND (reference sequence). The CDR3 is made up of 15 amino acids. CDR3 region: CASSYGGTGGTEAFF. The DNA for the CDR3 is TGTGCCAGTAGTTACGGGGGGACAGGGGGCACTGAAGCTTTCTTT.

This clone was detected a few times. The chain combines TRBV2 with TRBJ2-3; no reliable D call. The CDR3 covers 12 residues. The germline V and J ends were trimmed by 9 bases and 3 bases, with 10 bases remaining between them. Looked up from germline, CDR1 is SNHLY and CDR2 is FYNNEI. CDR3 sequence reads: CASRTATDTQYF. The CDR3 nucleotides read TGTGCCAGTCGCACAGCGACAGATACGCAGTATTTT.

Only one count was recorded for this clone. The chain recombines TRBV7-2 with TRBJ2-7; 13 bases match TRBD2. V was pared by 5 bases and J by 0 bases, with 1 base of the junction left unmatched. The CDR3 contains 15 residues. Germline-derived CDR1 and CDR2 are SGHTA and FQGNSA. The CDR3 sequence is CASSRTSGGSYEQYF. CDR3 in DNA: TGTGCCAGCAGCCGGACTAGCGGGGGCTCCTACGAGCAGTACTTC. The variable domain in full, completed from reference TRBV7-2 and TRBJ2-7, reads GAGVSQSPSNKVTEKGKDVELRCDPISGHTALYWYRQSLGQGLEFLIYFQGNSAPDKSGLPSDRFSAERTGGSVSTLTIQRTQQEDSAVYLCASSRTSGGSYEQYFGPGTRLTVT.

This chain joins TRBV12-3 or TRBV12-4 and TRBJ1-2; TRBD1 matches 7 bases. V lost 6 bases to trimming and J lost 7 bases; unmatched junction nucleotides: 2. The length of the CDR3 is 11 residues. DNA of the CDR3: TGTGCCAGCAGCCGACAGGGTGGCTACACCTTC. This translates into CASSRQGGYTF.

V usage is TRBV10-3 and J usage is TRBJ2-1; unclear D gene. CDR1 and CDR2 from the germline V gene are ENHRY and SYGVKD. CDR3 length: 13 amino acids. Trimming stripped 2 bases from V and 4 bases from J, with 6 bases between. In nucleotides, the CDR3 is TGTGCCATCAGTGAGGTACTTTACAATGAGCAGTTCTTC. It translates to CAISEVLYNEQFF.

The chain employs TRBV15 and TRBJ2-7; D call uncertain. Germline lookup yields CDR1 LNHNV and CDR2 YYDKDF (reference sequence). There are 15 residues in the CDR3. V was cut by 0 bases and J by 0 bases, with 9 bases left in between. The CDR3 sequence: CATSRDLTVSYEQYF. The CDR3 DNA sequence: TGTGCCACCAGCAGAGATCTTACAGTCTCCTACGAGCAGTACTTC.